The TCR beta chain under discussion was sequenced for a study of blood T cell repertoires in COVID-19. Study-wide context: Whether acute or convalescent, the COVID-19 samples came from the United States, Italy and Spain. From T cells, B-cell-depleted T cells, or PBMCs came the material, which was cDNA or gDNA.

Study processing details: Reference gene primer amplification gave estimated nucleated cell counts. Assay used: immunoSEQ multiplex PCR; TCRdb lists only in-frame clones, some missing. V, J and clone size derive from that table, while D and trimming were established from the DNA sequence. This table holds over 150,000 clones, 70% to 90% found once. The CDR3 has 14 amino acids. With 0 bases clipped from V and 4 bases from J, the junction kept 3 bases outside the gene matches. Looked up from germline, CDR1 is SGHRS and CDR2 is YFSETQ. This TCR was sampled from a man aged 50-59 years with active or convalescent COVID-19. Sequences were obtained from peripheral blood. This rearrangement joins TRBV5-1 to TRBJ1-2; 7 nucleotides agree with TRBD1. CDR3 region: CASSLVGQAYGYTF. The CDR3 bases are TGCGCCAGCAGCTTGGTAGGACAGGCCTATGGCTACACCTTC.